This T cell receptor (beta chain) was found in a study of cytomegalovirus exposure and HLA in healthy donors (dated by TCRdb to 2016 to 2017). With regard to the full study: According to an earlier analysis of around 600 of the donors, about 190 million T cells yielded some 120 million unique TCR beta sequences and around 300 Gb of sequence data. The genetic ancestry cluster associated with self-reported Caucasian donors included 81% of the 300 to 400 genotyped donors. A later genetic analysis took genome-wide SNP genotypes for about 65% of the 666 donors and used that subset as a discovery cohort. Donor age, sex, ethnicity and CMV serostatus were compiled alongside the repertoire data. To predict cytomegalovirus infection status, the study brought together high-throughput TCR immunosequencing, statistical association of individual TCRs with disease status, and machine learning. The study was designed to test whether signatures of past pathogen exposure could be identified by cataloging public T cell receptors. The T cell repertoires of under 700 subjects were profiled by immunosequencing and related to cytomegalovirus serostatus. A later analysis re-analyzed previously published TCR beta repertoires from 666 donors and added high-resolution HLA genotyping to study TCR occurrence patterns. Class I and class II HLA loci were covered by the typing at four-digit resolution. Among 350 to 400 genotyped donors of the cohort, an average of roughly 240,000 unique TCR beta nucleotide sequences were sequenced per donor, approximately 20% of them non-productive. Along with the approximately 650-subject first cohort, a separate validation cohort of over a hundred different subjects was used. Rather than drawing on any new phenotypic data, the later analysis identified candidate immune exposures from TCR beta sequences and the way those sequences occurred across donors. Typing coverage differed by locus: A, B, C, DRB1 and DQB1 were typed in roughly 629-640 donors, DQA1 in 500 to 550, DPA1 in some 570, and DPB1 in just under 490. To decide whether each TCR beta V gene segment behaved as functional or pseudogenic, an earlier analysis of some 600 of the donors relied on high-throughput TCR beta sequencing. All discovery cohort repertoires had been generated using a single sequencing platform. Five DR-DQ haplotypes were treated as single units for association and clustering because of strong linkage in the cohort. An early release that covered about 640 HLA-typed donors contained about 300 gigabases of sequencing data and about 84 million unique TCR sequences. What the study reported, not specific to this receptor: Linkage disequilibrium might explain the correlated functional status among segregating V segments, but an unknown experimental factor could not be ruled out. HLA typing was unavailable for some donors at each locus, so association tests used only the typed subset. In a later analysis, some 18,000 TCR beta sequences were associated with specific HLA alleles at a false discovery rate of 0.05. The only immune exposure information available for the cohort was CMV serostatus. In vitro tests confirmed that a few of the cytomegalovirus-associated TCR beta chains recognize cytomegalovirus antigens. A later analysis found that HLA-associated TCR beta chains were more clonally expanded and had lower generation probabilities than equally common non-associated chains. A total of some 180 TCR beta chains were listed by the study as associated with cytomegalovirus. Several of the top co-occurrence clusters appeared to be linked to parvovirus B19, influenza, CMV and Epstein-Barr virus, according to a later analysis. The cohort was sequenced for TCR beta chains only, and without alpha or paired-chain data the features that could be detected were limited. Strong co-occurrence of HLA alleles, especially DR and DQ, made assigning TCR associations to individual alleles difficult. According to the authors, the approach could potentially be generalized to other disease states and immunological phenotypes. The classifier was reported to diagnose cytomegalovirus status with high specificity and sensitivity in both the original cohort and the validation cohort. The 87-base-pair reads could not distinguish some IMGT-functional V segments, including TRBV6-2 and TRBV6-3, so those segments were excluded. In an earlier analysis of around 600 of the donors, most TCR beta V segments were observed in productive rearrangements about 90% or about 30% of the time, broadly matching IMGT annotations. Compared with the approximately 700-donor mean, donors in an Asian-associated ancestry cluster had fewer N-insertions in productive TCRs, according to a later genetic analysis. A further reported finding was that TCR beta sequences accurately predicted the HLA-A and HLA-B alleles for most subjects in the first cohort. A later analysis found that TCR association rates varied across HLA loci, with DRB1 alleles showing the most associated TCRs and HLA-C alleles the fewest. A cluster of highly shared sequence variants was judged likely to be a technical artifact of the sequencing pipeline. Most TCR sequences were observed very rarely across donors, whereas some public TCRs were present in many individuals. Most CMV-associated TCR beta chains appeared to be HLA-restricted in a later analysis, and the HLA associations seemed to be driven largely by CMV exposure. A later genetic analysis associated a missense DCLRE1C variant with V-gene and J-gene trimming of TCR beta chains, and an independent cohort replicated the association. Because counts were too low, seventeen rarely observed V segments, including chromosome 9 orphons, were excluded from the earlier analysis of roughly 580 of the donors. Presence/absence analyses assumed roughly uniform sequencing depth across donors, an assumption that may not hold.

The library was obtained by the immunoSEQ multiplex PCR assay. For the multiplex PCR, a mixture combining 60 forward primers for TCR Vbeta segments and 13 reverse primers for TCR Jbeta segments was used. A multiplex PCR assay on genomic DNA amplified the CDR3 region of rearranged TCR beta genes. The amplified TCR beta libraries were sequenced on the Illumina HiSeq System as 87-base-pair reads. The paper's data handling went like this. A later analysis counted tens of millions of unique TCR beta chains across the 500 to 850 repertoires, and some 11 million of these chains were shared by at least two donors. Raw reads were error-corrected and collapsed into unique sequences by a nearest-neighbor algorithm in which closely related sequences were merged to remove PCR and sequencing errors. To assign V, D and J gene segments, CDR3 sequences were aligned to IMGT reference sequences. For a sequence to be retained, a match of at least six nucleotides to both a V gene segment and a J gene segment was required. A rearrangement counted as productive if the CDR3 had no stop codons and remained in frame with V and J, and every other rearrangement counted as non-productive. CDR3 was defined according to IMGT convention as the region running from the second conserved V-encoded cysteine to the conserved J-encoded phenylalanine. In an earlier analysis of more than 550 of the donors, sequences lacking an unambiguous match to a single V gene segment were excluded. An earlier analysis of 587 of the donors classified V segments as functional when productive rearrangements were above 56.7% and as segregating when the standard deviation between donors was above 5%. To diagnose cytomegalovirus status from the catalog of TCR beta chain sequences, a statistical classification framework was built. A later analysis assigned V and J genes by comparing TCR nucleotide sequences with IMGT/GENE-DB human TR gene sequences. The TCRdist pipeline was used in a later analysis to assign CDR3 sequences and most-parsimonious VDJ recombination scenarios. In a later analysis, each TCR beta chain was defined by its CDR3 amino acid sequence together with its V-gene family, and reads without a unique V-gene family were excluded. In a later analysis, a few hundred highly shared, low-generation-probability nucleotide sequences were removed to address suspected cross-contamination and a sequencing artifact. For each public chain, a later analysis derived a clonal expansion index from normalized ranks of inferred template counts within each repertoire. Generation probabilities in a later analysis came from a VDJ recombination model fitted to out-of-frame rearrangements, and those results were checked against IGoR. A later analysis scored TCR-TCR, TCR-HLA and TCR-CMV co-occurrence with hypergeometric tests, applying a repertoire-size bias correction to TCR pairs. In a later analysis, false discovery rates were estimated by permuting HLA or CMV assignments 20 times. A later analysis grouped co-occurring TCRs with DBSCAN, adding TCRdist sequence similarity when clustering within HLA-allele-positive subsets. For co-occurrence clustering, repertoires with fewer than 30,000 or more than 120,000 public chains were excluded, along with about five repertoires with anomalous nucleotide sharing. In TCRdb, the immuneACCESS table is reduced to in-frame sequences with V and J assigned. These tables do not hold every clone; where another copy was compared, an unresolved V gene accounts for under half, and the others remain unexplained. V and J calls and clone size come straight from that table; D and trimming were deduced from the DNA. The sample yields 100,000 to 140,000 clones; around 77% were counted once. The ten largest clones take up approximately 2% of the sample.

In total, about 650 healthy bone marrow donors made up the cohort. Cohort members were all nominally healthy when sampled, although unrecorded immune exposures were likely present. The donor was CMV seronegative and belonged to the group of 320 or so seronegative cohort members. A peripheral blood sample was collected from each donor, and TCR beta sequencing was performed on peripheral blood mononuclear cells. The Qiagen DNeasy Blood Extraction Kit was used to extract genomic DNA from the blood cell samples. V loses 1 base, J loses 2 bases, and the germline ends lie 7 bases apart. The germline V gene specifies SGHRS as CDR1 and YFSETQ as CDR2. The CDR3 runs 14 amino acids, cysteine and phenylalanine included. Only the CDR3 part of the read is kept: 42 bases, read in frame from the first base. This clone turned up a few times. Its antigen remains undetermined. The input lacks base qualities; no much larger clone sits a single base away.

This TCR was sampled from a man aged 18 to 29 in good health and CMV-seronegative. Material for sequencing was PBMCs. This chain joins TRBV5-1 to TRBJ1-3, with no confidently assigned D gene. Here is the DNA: TGCGCCAGCAGCTTGAACACAGCTGGAAACACCATATATTTT. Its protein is CASSLNTAGNTIYF.